These 5 T cell receptor beta chains came from one sample sequenced in a study of blood T cells in healthy people across ages. A J-beta primer mix and a sample-barcoded 5' primer were used in a second PCR of roughly 6 to 11 cycles. One entry per CDR3 protein, called by TCRdb with MiXCR from the 5' RACE reads. This table has hundreds of thousands of distinct CDR3 sequences, 40% to 50% appearing once. Sequencing used blood. Receptors were obtained from a man aged 55 to 70 in good health.

A few counts support this clonotype. CDR3 amino acids: CASSQDGRGAINEQFF. The CDR3 region has the DNA TGCGCCAGCAGCCAAGATGGGAGGGGGGCGATCAATGAGCAGTTCTTC. This sequence joins TRBV4-3 and TRBJ2-1; a possible D gene is TRBD2 (7 bases). CDR3 size: 16 residues. From germline, CDR1 is LGHNA and CDR2 YSLEER. The V gene lost 0 bases and the J gene lost 6 bases, with 15 bases spanning the gap.

This chain uses TRBV4-1 with TRBJ2-1, with 14 bases identical to TRBD2. The germline CDR1 and CDR2 sequences are MGHRA and YSYEKL. The length of the CDR3 is 16 residues. V was pared by 6 bases and J by 8 bases, with 9 bases of the junction left unmatched. This chain's CDR3 is CASSSRLAGGHYEQFF. In DNA, the CDR3 is TGCGCCAGCAGTTCACGACTAGCGGGGGGGCACTATGAGCAGTTCTTC.

This clonotype was counted a few times. This chain joins TRBV11-2 and TRBJ2-7; the D call may be TRBD1 or TRBD2 (5 bases each). The germline V gene encodes CDR1 SGHAT and CDR2 FQNNGV. Deletions cut 7 bases from V and 3 bases from J, with 16 bases between. The CDR3 sequence is 14 residues long. For the CDR3, the DNA is TGTGCCAGCAACCCGGGGTGGGACGGCTACGAGCAGTACTTC. Encoded protein: CASNPGWDGYEQYF.

This clonotype has only a few counts. The chain couples TRBV20-1 to TRBJ2-5, with 12 bases that match TRBD2. The germline V gene encodes CDR1 DFQATT and CDR2 SNEGSKA (reference sequence). V dropped 0 bases and J dropped 5; count of bases not matched to a gene: 4. The CDR3 is made up of 15 amino acids. This chain's CDR3 is CSARDSSGGGETQYF. The CDR3 nucleotides read TGCAGTGCTAGAGACTCTAGCGGGGGGGGCGAGACCCAGTACTTC.

In its sample, this clonotype was seen a few times. The rearrangement uses TRBV19 and TRBJ1-1; D remains ambiguous. CDR3 length: 12 residues. V was cut by 6 bases and J by 0 bases, with 5 bases left in between. The germline gives CDR1 LNHDA, CDR2 SQIVND (reference sequence). The CDR3 protein is CASSWLNTEAFF. CDR3 sequence (DNA): TGTGCCAGTAGCTGGTTGAACACTGAAGCTTTCTTT.